This T cell receptor beta chain was sequenced in a study of cytomegalovirus exposure and HLA in healthy donors. Study results and caveats: Clonal expansion, a later analysis showed, was greater in HLA-associated TCR beta chains than in equally common others. Most TCR sequences were uncommon, yet certain public TCRs appeared in many donors.

A remark on this clone: Its antigen remains unidentified.

60 Vbeta and 13 Jbeta primers were used in PCR. The assay was immunoSEQ multiplex PCR, and TCRdb's table has in-frame clones only and misses some. Here the sample spans more than 140,000 clones, over 60% being singletons. Trimming cost V 7 bases and J 2 bases; bases outside gene matches: 9. The CDR3 loop spans 14 amino acids. Germline-derived CDR1 and CDR2 are SGHRS and YFSETQ. The V and J genes are TRBV5-1 and TRBJ2-7; 7 nucleotides agree with TRBD2. The sample comprised PBMCs. This sequence was found in a woman in her 30s in good health and CMV-seropositive. CDR3: CASGLLAEPYEQYF. Here the CDR3 DNA reads TGCGCCAGCGGACTTCTAGCGGAACCCTACGAGCAGTACTTC.